This T cell receptor (beta chain) was observed in a study of radiotherapy plus CTLA-4 blockade in lung cancer. V gave up 3 bases and J gave up 6 bases, with 12 bases separating them. The CDR3 loop spans 14 amino acids. The V gene's germline CDR1 is SGHRS and CDR2 YFSETQ. The data were produced by immunoSEQ multiplex PCR, yet TCRdb's version contains in-frame clones alone and is incomplete. The sample includes 35,000 to 45,000 clones, 65% to 70% of them seen just once. This clone was detected a few times. The sample in question was peripheral blood, obtained from a patient treated with radiotherapy plus ipilimumab. This sequence originates from a human donor with non-small cell lung cancer who had a partial response to radiotherapy plus ipilimumab. V and J are TRBV5-1 and TRBJ1-4; TRBD1 might be the D (6 bases). The CDR3 sequence: CASSSQGFDEKLFF. CDR3 coding DNA: TGCGCCAGCAGCTCCCAGGGGTTCGATGAAAAACTGTTTTTT.